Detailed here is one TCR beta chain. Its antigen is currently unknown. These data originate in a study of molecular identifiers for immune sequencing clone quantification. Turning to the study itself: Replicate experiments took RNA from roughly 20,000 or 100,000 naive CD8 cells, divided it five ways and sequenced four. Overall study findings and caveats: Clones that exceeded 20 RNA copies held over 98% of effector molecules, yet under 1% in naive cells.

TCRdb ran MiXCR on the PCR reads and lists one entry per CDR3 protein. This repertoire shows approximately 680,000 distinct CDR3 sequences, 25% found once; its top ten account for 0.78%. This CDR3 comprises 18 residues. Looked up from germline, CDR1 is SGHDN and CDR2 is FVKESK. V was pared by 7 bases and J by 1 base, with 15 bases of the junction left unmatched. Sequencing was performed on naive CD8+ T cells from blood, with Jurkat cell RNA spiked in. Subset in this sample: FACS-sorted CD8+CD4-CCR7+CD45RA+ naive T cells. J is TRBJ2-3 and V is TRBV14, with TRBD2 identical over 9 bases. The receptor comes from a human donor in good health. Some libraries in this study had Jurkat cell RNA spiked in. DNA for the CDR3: TGTGCCAGCACCCCCGGGGCTAGCGGGGTGTATGGCACAGATACGCAGTATTTT. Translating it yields CASTPGASGVYGTDTQYF.